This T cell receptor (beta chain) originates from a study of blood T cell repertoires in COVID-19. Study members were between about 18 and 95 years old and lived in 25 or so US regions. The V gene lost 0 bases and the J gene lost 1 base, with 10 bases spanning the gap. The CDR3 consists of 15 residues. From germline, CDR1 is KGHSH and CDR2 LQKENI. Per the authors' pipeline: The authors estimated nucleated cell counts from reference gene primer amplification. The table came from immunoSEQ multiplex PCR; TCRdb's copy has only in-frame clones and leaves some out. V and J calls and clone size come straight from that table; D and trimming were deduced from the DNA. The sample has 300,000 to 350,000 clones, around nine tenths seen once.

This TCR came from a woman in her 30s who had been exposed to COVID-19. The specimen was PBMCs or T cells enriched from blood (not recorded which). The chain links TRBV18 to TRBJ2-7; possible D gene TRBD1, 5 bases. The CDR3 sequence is CASSPPGQASYEQYF. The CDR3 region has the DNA TGTGCCAGCTCACCACCGGGGCAAGCTTCCTACGAGCAGTACTTC.